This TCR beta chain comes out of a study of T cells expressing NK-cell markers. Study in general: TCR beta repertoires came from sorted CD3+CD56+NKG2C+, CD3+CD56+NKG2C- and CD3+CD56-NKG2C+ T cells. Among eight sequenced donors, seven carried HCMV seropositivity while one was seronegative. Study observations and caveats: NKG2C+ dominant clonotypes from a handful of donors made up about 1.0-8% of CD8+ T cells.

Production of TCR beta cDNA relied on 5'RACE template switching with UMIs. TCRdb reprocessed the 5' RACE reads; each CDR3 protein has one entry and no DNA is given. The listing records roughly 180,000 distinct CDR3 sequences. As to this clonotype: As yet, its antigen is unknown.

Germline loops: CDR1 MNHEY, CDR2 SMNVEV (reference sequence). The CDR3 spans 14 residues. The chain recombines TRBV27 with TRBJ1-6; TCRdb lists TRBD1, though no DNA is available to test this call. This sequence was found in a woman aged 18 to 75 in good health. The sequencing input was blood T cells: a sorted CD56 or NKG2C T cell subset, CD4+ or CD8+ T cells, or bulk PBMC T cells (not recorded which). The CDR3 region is CASSFRGDNSPLHF.